This note documents a single T cell receptor beta chain sequence. Antigen: not known. For sequencing, patients were chosen who had shown expansion of CD8+CD57+ cells by flow cytometry. Sampling of blood occurred while the patients had still received no therapy. The data stem from a study of CD8+CD57+ T cells in acquired aplastic anemia. The wider study: The mean DNA yield obtained from sorted CD4+ and CD8+ cells came to approximately 3 ug.

According to the study, genomic DNA was the template for TCR beta VDJ and CDR3 profiling. MiXCR was run by TCRdb on the reads, yielding one entry per CDR3 protein. The table has about 98,000 distinct CDR3 sequences, around 68% seen once. Germline CDR1 and CDR2: DFQATT and SNEGSKA (reference sequence). Trimming stripped 5 bases from V and 1 base from J, with 15 bases between. The CDR3 is made up of 15 amino acids. Broader study findings: Statistical testing detected no significant gap in CD8+ Simpson's diversity between patients and controls. Around 30 sequences, all CD8+ CDR3, were shared between patients and controls.

This clonotype was sampled from a human donor with aplastic anemia. This chain connects TRBV20-1 to TRBJ2-1; D is ambiguous. Sequenced sample: sorted CD4+, CD8+, or CD8+CD57+ T cells (not recorded which) from PBMCs. CDR3 in amino acids: CSAPSSQHSYNEQFF. The CDR3 DNA is TGCAGTGCTCCCAGTTCCCAACATTCCTACAATGAGCAGTTCTTC.